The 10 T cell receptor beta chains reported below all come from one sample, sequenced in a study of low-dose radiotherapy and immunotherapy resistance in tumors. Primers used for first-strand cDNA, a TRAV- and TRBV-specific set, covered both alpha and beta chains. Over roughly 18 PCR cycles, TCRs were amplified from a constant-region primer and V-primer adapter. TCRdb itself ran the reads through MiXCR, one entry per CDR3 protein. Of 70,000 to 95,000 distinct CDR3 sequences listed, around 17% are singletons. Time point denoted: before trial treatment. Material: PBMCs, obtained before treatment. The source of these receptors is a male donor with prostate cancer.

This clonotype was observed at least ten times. CDR3: CSASGERETQYF. CDR3 DNA: TGCAGTGCGTCAGGGGAGAGAGAGACCCAGTACTTC. This chain uses TRBV20-1 with TRBJ2-5; the D gene is possibly TRBD1 (6 bases). Germline CDR1 and CDR2: DFQATT and SNEGSKA (reference sequence). With 6 bases removed from V and 4 bases from J, the gap between germline ends came to 12 bases. The CDR3 spans 12 residues.

The DNA of the CDR3 is TGTGCCAGCAGTACCTCGGGGGCCGAAGAGACCCAGTACTTC. It codes for CASSTSGAEETQYF. The genes are TRBV6-5 and TRBJ2-5; D may be TRBD1 or TRBD2 (6 bases each). Trimming removed 5 bases at V and 3 bases at J, with 13 bases between. Germline V lookup: CDR1 MNHEY, CDR2 SVGAGI. The CDR3 has 14 amino acids.

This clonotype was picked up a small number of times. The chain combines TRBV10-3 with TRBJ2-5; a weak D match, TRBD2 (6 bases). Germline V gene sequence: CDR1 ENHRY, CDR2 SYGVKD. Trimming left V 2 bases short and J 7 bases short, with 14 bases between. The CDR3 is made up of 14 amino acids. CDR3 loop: CAISESSGDGTQYF. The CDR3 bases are TGTGCCATCAGTGAGAGTAGCGGTGATGGGACCCAGTACTTC.

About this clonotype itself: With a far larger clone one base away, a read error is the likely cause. CDR3 bases: TGTGCCAGCAGCGTAATAGCGGAGGGGCACTACAATGAGCAGTTCTTC. Translating it yields CASSVIAEGHYNEQFF. The chain recombines TRBV7-2 with TRBJ2-5; the D gene is possibly TRBD2 (6 bases). The J call is doubtful: the DNA matches TRBJ2-1 better. The germline gives CDR1 SGHTA, CDR2 FQGNSA. The CDR3 spans 16 residues.

CDR3 amino acids: CAISSEGDRDYEQYF. The DNA of the CDR3 is TGTGCCATCAGTTCAGAAGGGGACAGGGATTACGAGCAGTACTTC. This chain links TRBV10-3 with TRBJ2-7; 9 positions match TRBD1. The trim removed 5 bases at V and 4 bases at J, leaving 9 bases unmatched. The germline CDR1 and CDR2 sequences are ENHRY and SYGVKD. The CDR3 loop spans 15 amino acids.

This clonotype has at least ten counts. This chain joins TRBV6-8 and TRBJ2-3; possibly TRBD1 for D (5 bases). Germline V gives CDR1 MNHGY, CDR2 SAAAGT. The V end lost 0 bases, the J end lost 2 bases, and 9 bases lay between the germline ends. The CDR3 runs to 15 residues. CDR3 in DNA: TGTGCCAGCAGTTACTCCCCAGGGAACACAGATACGCAGTATTTT. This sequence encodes CASSYSPGNTDTQYF.

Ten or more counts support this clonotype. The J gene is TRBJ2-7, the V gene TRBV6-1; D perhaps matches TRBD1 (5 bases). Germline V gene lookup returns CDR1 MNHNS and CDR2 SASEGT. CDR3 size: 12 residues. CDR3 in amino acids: CVTLQQDYEQYF. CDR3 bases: TGTGTCACACTACAACAGGACTACGAGCAGTACTTC.

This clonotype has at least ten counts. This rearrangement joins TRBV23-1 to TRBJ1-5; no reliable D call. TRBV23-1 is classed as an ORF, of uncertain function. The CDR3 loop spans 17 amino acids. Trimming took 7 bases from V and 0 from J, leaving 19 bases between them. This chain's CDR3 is CASNPKPPRNSNQPQHF. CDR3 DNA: TGCGCCAGCAACCCGAAACCCCCCAGAAATAGCAATCAGCCCCAGCATTTT.

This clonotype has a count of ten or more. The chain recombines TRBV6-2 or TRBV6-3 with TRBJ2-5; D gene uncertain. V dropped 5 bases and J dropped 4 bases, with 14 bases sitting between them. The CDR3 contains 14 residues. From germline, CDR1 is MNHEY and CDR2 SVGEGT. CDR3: CASSVAEVLETQYF. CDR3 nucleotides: TGTGCCAGCAGTGTAGCAGAAGTCTTAGAGACCCAGTACTTC.

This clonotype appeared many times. In DNA form, the CDR3 reads TGTGCCAGCAGTTCCCCTCGACGGGGTCGAGGGTCCCGGTCCTATGGCTACACCTTC. This encodes CASSSPRRGRGSRSYGYTF. The chain uses TRBV11-2 and TRBJ1-2, with D hard to call. The length of the CDR3 is 19 residues. Germline-derived CDR1 and CDR2 are SGHAT and FQNNGV. Deletions cut 6 bases from V and 4 bases from J, with 30 bases between. Looking up the rest from reference TRBV11-2 and TRBJ1-2 gives the full variable domain: EAGVAQSPRYKIIEKRQSVAFWCNPISGHATLYWYQQILGQGPKLLIQFQNNGVVDDSQLPKDRFSAERLKGVDSTLKIQPAKLEDSAVYLCASSSPRRGRGSRSYGYTFGSGTRLTVV.